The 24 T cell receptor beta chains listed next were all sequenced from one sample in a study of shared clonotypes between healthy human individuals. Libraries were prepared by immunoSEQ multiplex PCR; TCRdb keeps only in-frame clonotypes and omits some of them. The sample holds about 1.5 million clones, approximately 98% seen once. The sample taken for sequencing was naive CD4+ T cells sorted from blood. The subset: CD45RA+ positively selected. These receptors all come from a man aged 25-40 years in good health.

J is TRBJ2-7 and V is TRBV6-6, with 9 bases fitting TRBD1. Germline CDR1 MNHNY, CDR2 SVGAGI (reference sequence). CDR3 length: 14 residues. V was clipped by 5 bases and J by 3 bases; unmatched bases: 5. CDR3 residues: CASSRDRVLYEQYF. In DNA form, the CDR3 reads TGTGCCAGCAGTAGGGACAGGGTGCTCTACGAGCAGTACTTC.

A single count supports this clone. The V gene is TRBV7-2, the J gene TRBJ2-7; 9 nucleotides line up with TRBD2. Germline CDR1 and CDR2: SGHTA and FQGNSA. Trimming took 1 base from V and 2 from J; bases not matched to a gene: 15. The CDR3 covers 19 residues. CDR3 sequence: CASSLVGTGLASRPYEQYF. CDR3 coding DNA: TGTGCCAGCAGCTTAGTGGGCACTGGACTAGCGTCACGACCCTACGAGCAGTACTTC.

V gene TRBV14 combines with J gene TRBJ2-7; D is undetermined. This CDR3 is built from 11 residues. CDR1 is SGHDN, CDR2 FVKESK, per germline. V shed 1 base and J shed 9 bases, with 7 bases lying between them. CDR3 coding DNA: TGTGCCAGCAGCCAAGCTTCTTTGCAGTACTTC. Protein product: CASSQASLQYF.

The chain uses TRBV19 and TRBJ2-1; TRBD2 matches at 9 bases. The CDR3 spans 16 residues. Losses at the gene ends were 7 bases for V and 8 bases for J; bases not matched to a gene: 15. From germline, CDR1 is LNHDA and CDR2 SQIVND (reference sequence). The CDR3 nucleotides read TGTGCCAGTACCTATGCGGGGGGGAATGGGTTCGATGAGCAGTTCTTC. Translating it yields CASTYAGGNGFDEQFF.

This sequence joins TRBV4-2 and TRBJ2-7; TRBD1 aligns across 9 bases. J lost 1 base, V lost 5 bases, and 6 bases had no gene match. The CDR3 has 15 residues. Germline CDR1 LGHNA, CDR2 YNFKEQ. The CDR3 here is CASSSTGGLSYEQYF. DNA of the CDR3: TGTGCCAGCAGCTCTACAGGGGGCCTATCCTACGAGCAGTACTTC.

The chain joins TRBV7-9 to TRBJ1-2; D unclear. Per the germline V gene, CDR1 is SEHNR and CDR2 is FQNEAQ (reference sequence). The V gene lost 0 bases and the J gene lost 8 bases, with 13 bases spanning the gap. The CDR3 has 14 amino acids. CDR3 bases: TGTGCCAGCAGCTTAGCCGGGAGCGGGGAAGGCTACACCTTC. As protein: CASSLAGSGEGYTF.

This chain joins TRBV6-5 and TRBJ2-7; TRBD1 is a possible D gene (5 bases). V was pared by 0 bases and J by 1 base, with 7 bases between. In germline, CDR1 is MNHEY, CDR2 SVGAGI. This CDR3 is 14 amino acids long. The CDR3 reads CASSYSQASYEQYF. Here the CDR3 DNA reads TGTGCCAGCAGTTACTCACAGGCTTCCTACGAGCAGTACTTC.

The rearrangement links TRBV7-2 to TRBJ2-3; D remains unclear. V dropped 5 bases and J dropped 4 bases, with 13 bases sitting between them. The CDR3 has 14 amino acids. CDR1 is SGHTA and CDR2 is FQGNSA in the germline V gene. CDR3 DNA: TGTGCCAGCAGCCTGGGTACACCGGCAGATACGCAGTATTTT. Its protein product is CASSLGTPADTQYF.

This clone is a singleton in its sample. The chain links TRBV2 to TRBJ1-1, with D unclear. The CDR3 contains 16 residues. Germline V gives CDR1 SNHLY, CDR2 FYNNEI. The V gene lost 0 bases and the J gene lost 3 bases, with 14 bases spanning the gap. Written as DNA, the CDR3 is TGTGCCAGCAGTGAAGCTTTCTGGGGTGTGTACACTGAAGCTTTCTTT. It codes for CASSEAFWGVYTEAFF.

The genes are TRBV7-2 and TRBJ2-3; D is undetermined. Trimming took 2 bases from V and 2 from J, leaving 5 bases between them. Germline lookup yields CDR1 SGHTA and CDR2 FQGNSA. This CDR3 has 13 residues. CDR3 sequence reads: CASSLMPTDTQYF. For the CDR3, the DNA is TGTGCCAGCAGCTTAATGCCCACAGATACGCAGTATTTT.

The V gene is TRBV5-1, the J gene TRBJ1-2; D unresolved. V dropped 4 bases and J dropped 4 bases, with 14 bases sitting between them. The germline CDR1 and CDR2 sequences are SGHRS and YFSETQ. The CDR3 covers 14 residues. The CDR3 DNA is TGCGCCAGCAGCCCCCAGTCCCAGGCCTATGGCTACACCTTC. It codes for CASSPQSQAYGYTF.

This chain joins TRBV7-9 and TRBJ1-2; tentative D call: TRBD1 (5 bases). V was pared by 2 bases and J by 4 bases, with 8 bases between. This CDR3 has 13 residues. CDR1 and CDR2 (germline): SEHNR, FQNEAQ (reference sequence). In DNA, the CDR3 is TGTGCCAGCAGCTTACAGGGAATCTATGGCTACACCTTC. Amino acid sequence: CASSLQGIYGYTF.

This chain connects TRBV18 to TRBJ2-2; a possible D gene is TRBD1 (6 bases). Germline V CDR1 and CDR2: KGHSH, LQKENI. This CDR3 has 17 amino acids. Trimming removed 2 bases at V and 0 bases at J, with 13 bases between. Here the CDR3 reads CASSPLGGTTNTGELFF. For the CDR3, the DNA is TGTGCCAGCTCACCATTGGGTGGGACAACGAACACCGGGGAGCTGTTTTTT.

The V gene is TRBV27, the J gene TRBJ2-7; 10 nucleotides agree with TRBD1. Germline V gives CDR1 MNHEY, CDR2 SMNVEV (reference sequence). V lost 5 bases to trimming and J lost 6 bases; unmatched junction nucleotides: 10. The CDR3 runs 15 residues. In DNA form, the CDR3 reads TGTGCCAGCAGTCCGTCCGGGACAGGGGATCGCGAGCAGTACTTC. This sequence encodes CASSPSGTGDREQYF.

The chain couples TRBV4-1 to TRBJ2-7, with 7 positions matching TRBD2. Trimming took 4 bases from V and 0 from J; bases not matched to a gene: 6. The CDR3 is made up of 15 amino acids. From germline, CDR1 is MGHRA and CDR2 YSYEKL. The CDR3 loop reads CASSPRGTTSYEQYF. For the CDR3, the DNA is TGCGCCAGCAGCCCCCGAGGGACTACCTCCTACGAGCAGTACTTC.

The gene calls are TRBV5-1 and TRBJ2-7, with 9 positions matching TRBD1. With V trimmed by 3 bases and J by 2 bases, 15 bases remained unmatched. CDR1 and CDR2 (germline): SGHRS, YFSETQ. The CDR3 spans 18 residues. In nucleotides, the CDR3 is TGCGCCAGCAGCTCGGCCGGGACAGGGTATAATAACCCCTACGAGCAGTACTTC. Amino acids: CASSSAGTGYNNPYEQYF.

The CDR3 DNA reads TGTGCCACCAGCAGAGATCTCGGTGAGCGGGAGGCCGAGCAGTACTTC. Its translation: CATSRDLGEREAEQYF. V usage is TRBV15 and J usage is TRBJ2-7, with 9 bases aligning to TRBD2. The CDR3 has 16 amino acids. With 0 bases clipped from V and 6 bases from J, the junction kept 9 bases outside the gene matches. The germline V gene encodes CDR1 LNHNV and CDR2 YYDKDF (reference sequence).

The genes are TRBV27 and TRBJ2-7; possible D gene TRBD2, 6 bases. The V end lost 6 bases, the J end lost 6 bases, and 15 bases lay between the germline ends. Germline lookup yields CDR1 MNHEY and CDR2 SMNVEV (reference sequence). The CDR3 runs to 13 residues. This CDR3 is CASRVGGQAEQYF. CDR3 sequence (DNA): TGTGCCAGCAGGGTAGGAGGGCAGGCCGAGCAGTACTTC.

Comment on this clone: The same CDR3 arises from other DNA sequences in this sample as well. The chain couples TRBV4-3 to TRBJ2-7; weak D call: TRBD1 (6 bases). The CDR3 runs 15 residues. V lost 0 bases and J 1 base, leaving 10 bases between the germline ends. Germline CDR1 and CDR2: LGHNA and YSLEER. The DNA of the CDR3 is TGCGCCAGCAGCCAAGAGGCCAGGGGTTCCTACGAGCAGTACTTC. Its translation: CASSQEARGSYEQYF.

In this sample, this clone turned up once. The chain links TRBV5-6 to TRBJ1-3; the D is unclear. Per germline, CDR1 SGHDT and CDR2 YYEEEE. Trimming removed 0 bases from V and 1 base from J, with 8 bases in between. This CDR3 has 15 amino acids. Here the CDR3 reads CASSLGYGSGNTIYF. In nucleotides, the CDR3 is TGTGCCAGCAGCTTGGGCTACGGATCTGGAAACACCATATATTTT.

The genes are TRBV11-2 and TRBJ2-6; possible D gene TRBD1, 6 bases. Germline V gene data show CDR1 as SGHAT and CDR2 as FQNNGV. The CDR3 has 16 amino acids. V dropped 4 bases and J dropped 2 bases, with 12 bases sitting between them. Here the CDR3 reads CASSSYRAPGANVLTF. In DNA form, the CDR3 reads TGTGCCAGCAGCTCCTACAGGGCCCCTGGGGCCAACGTCCTGACTTTC.

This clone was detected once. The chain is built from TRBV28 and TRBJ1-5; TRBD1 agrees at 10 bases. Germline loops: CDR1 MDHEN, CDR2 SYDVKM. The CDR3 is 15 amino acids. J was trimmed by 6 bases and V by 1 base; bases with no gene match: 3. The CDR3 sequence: CASSLSTGGIQPQHF. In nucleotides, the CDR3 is TGTGCCAGCAGTTTATCGACAGGGGGCATTCAGCCCCAGCATTTT.

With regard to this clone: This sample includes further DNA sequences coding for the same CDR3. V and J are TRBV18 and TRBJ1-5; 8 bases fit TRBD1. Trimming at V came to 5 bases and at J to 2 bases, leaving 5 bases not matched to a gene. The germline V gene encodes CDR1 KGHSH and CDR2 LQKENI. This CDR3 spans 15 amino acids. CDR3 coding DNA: TGTGCCAGCTCATCCGGACAGGGTGGCAATCAGCCCCAGCATTTT. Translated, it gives CASSSGQGGNQPQHF.

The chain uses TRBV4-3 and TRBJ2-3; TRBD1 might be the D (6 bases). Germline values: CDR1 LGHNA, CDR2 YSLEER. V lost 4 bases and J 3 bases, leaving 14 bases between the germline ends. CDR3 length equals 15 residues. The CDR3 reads CASSRSGQFTDTQYF. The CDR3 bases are TGCGCCAGCAGCCGATCCGGACAGTTTACAGATACGCAGTATTTT.